This passage covers 5 T cell receptor beta chains from one sample sequenced in a study of shared clonotypes between healthy human individuals (dated by TCRdb to 2019 to 2021). Preparation of the library involved the immunoSEQ multiplex PCR assay. TCRdb obtained this table from immuneACCESS and retained in-frame rearrangements with V and J assigned. These tables miss some clones; where compared with another copy, unresolved V genes account for less than half of the shortfall, and the remainder is unexplained. The sample table records approximately 740,000 clones; approximately 74% of these occur just once. The top ten constitute around 1.6% of the sample. Sequenced material: memory CD4+ T cells sorted from blood. The cell subset or site label corresponds to: CD45RA-negative fraction. These receptor sequences come from a young woman in good health.

This clone was detected a few times. At one end, the junction sequence differs from germline, possibly due to a read error. The rearrangement joins TRBV6-4 to TRBJ2-1; D possibly corresponds to TRBD2 (6 bases). The CDR3 is made up of 13 amino acids. CDR1 MRHNA and CDR2 SNTAGT come from the germline V gene. CDR3 sequence (DNA): TGTGCCAGCAGTCCCCAGGGTGGCGGGAAGATGGTCTTC. Translation: CASSPQGGGKMVF.

The chain links TRBV7-9 to TRBJ1-3, with unresolved D. Trimming cost V 0 bases and J 0 bases, with 9 bases left between them. The CDR3 is 16 residues long. In germline, CDR1 is SEHNR, CDR2 FQNEAQ (reference sequence). CDR3 sequence (DNA): TGTGCCAGCAGCTTAGCTTTCCAGTTCTCTGGAAACACCATATATTTT. This translates into CASSLAFQFSGNTIYF.

The V gene is TRBV28, the J gene TRBJ1-5; D gene ambiguous. V dropped 6 bases and J dropped 9 bases, with 15 bases sitting between them. CDR3 size: 13 residues. The germline gives CDR1 MDHEN, CDR2 SYDVKM. CDR3 DNA sequence: TGTGCCAGCAGAAATCCATCCGGTGGGCCCCAGCATTTT. Protein product: CASRNPSGGPQHF. Complete variable domain (other parts from reference TRBV28 and TRBJ1-5): DVKVTQSSRYLVKRTGEKVFLECVQDMDHENMFWYRQDPGLGLRLIYFSYDVKMKEKGDIPEGYSVSREKKERFSLILESASTNQTSMYLCASRNPSGGPQHFGDGTRLSIL.

The chain joins TRBV7-2 to TRBJ1-2, with D maybe TRBD1 (6 bases). The V gene lost 3 bases and the J gene lost 6 bases, with 17 bases spanning the gap. Germline V gene sequence: CDR1 SGHTA, CDR2 FQGNSA. The CDR3 runs to 15 residues. The CDR3: CASSFRGGWTDGYTF. The CDR3 DNA sequence: TGTGCCAGCAGCTTTAGAGGGGGGTGGACCGATGGCTACACCTTC.

A word on this clone: The same CDR3 arises from other DNA sequences in this sample as well. J is TRBJ2-2 and V is TRBV5-1; D may match TRBD1 or TRBD2 (5 bases each). Germline lookup yields CDR1 SGHRS and CDR2 YFSETQ. V was pared by 2 bases and J by 1 base, with 9 bases between. This CDR3 has 15 residues. CDR3: CASSLGTVNTGELFF. In DNA form, the CDR3 reads TGCGCCAGCAGCTTAGGGACGGTGAACACCGGGGAGCTGTTTTTT.